The clone carrying this T cell receptor beta chain appeared a few times. The sample belongs to a study of regulatory T cells in long-lasting Graves disease. HTBI primers from iRepertoire and Arm-PCR of CDR3 regions yielded the TCR beta libraries. TCRdb analysed the multiplex PCR reads with MiXCR anew, one entry per CDR3 protein. Among roughly 440,000 distinct CDR3 sequences listed, around 15% were seen once. The germline V gene encodes CDR1 MNHNS and CDR2 SASEGT. This CDR3 region has 14 residues. With 8 bases clipped from V and 4 bases from J, the junction kept 9 bases outside the gene matches. Specified time point: newly diagnosed GD, antithyroid drugs for less than 3 months. Isolated PBMC RNA provided the starting material for the TCR library. Approximately 10-milliliter peripheral blood samples went into EDTA tubes. These data are also associated with another study on T cells in Graves' hyperthyroidism and ophthalmopathy. That study reports: A model built on 13 V-J features separated ophthalmopathy from stable hyperthyroidism.

This sample comprised peripheral blood mononuclear cells (PBMCs), obtained at new diagnosis, from a patient treated with antithyroid drugs. This TCR was sampled from a young woman with Graves disease. The chain couples TRBV6-1 to TRBJ1-1; TRBD1 matches 8 bases. CDR3 DNA: TGTGCCAGCGGACTAGCAGGGGGCGTCACTGAAGCTTTCTTT. It codes for CASGLAGGVTEAFF.